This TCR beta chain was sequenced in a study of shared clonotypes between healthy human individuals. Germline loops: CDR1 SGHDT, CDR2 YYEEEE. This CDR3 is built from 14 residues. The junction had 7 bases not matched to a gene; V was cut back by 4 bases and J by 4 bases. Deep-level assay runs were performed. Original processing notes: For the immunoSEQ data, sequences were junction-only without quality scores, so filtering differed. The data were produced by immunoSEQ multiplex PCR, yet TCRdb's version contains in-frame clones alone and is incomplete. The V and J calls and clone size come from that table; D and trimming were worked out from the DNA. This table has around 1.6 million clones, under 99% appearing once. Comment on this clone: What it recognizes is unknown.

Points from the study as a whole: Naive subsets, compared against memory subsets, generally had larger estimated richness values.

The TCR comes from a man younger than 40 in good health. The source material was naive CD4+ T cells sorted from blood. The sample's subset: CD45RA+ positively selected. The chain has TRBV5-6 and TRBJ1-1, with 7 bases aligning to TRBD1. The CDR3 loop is CASSRAGGFTEAFF. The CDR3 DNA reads TGTGCCAGCAGCCGAGCAGGGGGGTTCACTGAAGCTTTCTTT. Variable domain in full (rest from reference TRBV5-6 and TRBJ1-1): DAGVTQSPTHLIKTRGQQVTLRCSPKSGHDTVSWYQQALGQGPQFIFQYYEEEERQRGNFPDRFSGHQFPNYSSELNVNALLLGDSALYLCASSRAGGFTEAFFGQGTRLTVV.